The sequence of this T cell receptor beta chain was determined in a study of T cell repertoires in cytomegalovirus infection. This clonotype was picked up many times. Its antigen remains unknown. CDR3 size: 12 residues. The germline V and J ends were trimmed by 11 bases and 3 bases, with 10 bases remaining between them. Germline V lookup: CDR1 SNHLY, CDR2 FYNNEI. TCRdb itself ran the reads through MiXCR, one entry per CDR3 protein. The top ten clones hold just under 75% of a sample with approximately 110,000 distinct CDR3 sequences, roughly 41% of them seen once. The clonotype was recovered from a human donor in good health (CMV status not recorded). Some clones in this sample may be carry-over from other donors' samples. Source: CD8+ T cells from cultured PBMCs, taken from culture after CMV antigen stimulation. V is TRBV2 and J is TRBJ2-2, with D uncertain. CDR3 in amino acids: CADQRDTGELFF. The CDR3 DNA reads TGTGCCGACCAAAGGGACACCGGGGAGCTGTTTTTT.